This T cell receptor beta chain was identified in a study of blood T cell repertoires in COVID-19. The germline V gene encodes CDR1 LGHDT and CDR2 YNNKEL (reference sequence). V gave up 2 bases and J gave up 8 bases, with 15 bases separating them. The CDR3 totals 14 residues. TCRdb's copy holds only in-frame clones and misses some; the assay was immunoSEQ multiplex PCR. The data show over 350,000 clones, nearly 90% seen once. This clonotype originated in a woman aged 18 to 35 with acute COVID-19. The chain employs TRBV3-1 (or the pseudogene TRBV3-2) and TRBJ1-2; D is unresolved. Sequenced: PBMCs or T cells enriched from blood (not recorded which). CDR3 DNA sequence: TGTGCCAGCAGCCAAAATCTTGAGGGATCCGGCTACACCTTC. This encodes CASSQNLEGSGYTF.